Shown below are 11 T cell receptor beta chains from a single sample sequenced in a study of cytomegalovirus exposure and HLA in healthy donors. The PCR used 60 Vbeta and 13 Jbeta primers. The assay was immunoSEQ multiplex PCR, and TCRdb's table has in-frame clones only and misses some. The data contain approximately 190,000 clones, 75% to 90% of them singletons. Sequencing was done on a sample of PBMCs. The receptor source for this set is a woman aged 18 to 35 in good health and CMV-seronegative.

The genes are TRBV12-5 and TRBJ2-1; TRBD1 might be the D (5 bases). Trimming removed 5 bases from V and 0 bases from J, with 8 bases in between. Germline lookup yields CDR1 LGHNT and CDR2 FRNRAP. The CDR3 has 14 amino acids. Here the CDR3 reads CASGQTDSYNEQFF. The CDR3 DNA reads as TGTGCTAGTGGTCAGACAGACTCCTACAATGAGCAGTTCTTC.

J is TRBJ2-1 and V is TRBV7-9, with 9 bases identical to TRBD2. The trim removed 5 bases at V and 6 bases at J, leaving 11 bases unmatched. CDR1 and CDR2 (germline): SEHNR, FQNEAQ (reference sequence). The CDR3 runs 16 residues. Written as DNA, the CDR3 is TGTGCCAGCAGCGGCGGGGGGCGGGGGGGCCCCAATGAGCAGTTCTTC. As protein: CASSGGGRGGPNEQFF.

V is TRBV30 and J is TRBJ2-3; tentative D call: TRBD2 (5 bases). The length of the CDR3 is 14 residues. The germline V gene has CDR1 GTSNPN and CDR2 SVGIG (reference sequence). The V and J ends lost 6 bases and 2 bases respectively, with 15 bases between them. The CDR3 DNA reads TGTGCCTGCAAACTAAGCGGTTACACAGATACGCAGTATTTT. This codes for CACKLSGYTDTQYF.

This clone was recorded a few times. This sequence joins TRBV6-5 and TRBJ2-1, with D perhaps TRBD1 (6 bases). Germline V CDR1 and CDR2: MNHEY, SVGAGI. The V end was cut by 6 bases, the J end by 12 bases, with 12 bases between. The CDR3 spans 11 residues. DNA for the CDR3: TGTGCCAGCAGCCCAGGACAGCGGCAGTTCTTC. It encodes CASSPGQRQFF.

V usage is TRBV6-1 and J usage is TRBJ2-3; TRBD1 might be the D (7 bases). The germline V gene encodes CDR1 MNHNS and CDR2 SASEGT. The V gene lost 5 bases and the J gene lost 3 bases, with 15 bases spanning the gap. The CDR3 contains 15 residues. The CDR3 DNA is TGTGCCAGCAGTCTCCAGGGGGGCCTTACAGATACGCAGTATTTT. Residues: CASSLQGGLTDTQYF.

Details on this clone: At one boundary the junction diverges from the germline segment, which might be a read error. CDR3 in DNA: TGTTCCAGCGAGGACGGGAGGTCTGAAGCTTTCTTT. Protein sequence: CSSEDGRSEAFF. This rearrangement joins TRBV7-9 to TRBJ1-1; D remains ambiguous. Germline V CDR1 and CDR2: SEHNR, FQNEAQ (reference sequence). There are 12 residues in the CDR3.

The rearrangement links TRBV4-1 to TRBJ2-7; a possible D gene is TRBD1 (6 bases). From germline, CDR1 is MGHRA and CDR2 YSYEKL. Deletions cut 3 bases from V and 1 base from J, with 13 bases between. This CDR3 is 15 amino acids long. The CDR3: CASSHGLQGSYEQYF. CDR3 DNA: TGCGCCAGCAGCCATGGATTACAGGGTTCCTACGAGCAGTACTTC.

The chain employs TRBV2 and TRBJ2-2; 9 bases map to TRBD2. The CDR3 contains 18 residues. Germline V gene lookup returns CDR1 SNHLY and CDR2 FYNNEI. V was clipped by 6 bases and J by 1 base; unmatched bases: 12. CDR3 sequence (DNA): TGTGCCAGCAGCTGGAGTAGCGGGGGCCAAAAGAACACCGGGGAGCTGTTTTTT. Translated, it gives CASSWSSGGQKNTGELFF. The full variable domain, with the rest looked up from reference TRBV2 and TRBJ2-2, is EPEVTQTPSHQVTQMGQEVILRCVPISNHLYFYWYRQILGQKVEFLVSFYNNEISEKSEIFDDQFSVERPDGSNFTLKIRSTKLEDSAMYFCASSWSSGGQKNTGELFFGEGSRLTVL.

V is TRBV6-5 and J is TRBJ1-1; D ambiguous. In germline, CDR1 is MNHEY, CDR2 SVGAGI. The CDR3 is 13 residues long. The V end was cut by 2 bases, the J end by 3 bases, with 7 bases between. CDR3 amino acids: CASSYTGYTEAFF. CDR3 DNA: TGTGCCAGCAGTTACACGGGTTACACTGAAGCTTTCTTT.

The rearrangement joins TRBV30 to TRBJ2-3; 10 bases are a match to TRBD2. Germline lookup yields CDR1 GTSNPN and CDR2 SVGIG (reference sequence). This CDR3 comprises 18 residues. Trimming at V came to 0 bases and at J to 3 bases, leaving 12 bases not matched to a gene. The CDR3 nucleotides read TGTGCCTGGAGTGTAGGAGCGGGAGGGCCCTCAGGGACAGATACGCAGTATTTT. It is translated as CAWSVGAGGPSGTDTQYF. The entire variable domain, with the rest obtained from reference TRBV30 and TRBJ2-3, is as follows: SQTIHQWPATLVQPVGSPLSLECTVEGTSNPNLYWYRQAAGRGLQLLFYSVGIGQISSEVPQNLSASRPQDRQFILSSKKLLLSDSGFYLCAWSVGAGGPSGTDTQYFGPGTRLTVL.

A single count supports this clone. The genes are TRBV6-5 and TRBJ2-7, with TRBD1 identical over 9 bases. This CDR3 contains 15 residues. Germline CDR1 reads MNHEY; CDR2 reads SVGAGI. V trimming: 2 bases; J trimming: 11 bases; junction bases outside the gene matches: 13. The CDR3 is CASSYGGTGSEEKYF. The CDR3 coding sequence is TGTGCCAGCAGTTACGGCGGGACAGGGTCTGAGGAAAAGTACTTC.